This T cell receptor (beta chain) stems from a study of T cell responses to AZD1222 COVID-19 vaccine. Findings of the study overall: At study baseline, merely five or six AZD1222 recipients were seropositive. Vaccine-related CD4 TCRs covered spike, predominating at 160-218 and 743-854. Clonal diversity may have been underestimated, and the donors were mostly white British, with more females than males.

As for this clone: What it recognizes is unknown.

TCRdb keeps only in-frame clones here, not all; method: immunoSEQ multiplex PCR. The sample has more than 100,000 clones, 70% to 90% seen once. The origin of this receptor is an adult in good health. Sequenced here: peripheral blood, sampled on day 0 of AZD1222 vaccination.

DNA of the CDR3: TGTGCCAGCAGTTCACACCCAGGTTCGTACGAGCAGTACTTC. It encodes CASSSHPGSYEQYF. V usage is TRBV7-3 and J usage is TRBJ2-7; no clear D gene. CDR1 and CDR2 (germline): SGHTA, FQGTGA. This CDR3 region has 14 residues. V lost 6 bases and J 4 bases, leaving 16 bases between the germline ends.